These T cell receptor beta chains were read from a single sample in a study of CD4 T cells in relation to SARS-CoV-2 and coronaviruses. Assay: immunoSEQ multiplex PCR; the TCRdb copy retains only in-frame clones and omits some. The sample includes about 31,000 clones, about four fifths of them seen just once. These receptors' antigens are unknown. Sequencing was carried out using memory CD4+ T cells from PBMCs, cultured in vitro. These receptors came from an adult with COVID-19. CDR3s include the opening cysteine and the closing phenylalanine or tryptophan. A D gene is named only where the DNA matches it firmly. Expanded clones are given a class, and other clones once, few, many or no size at all.

v_gene	j_gene	d_gene	abundance	len	CDR3nt	CDR3aa
TRBV28	TRBJ2-7	-	few	19	TGTGCCAGCAGTTCCATGGGGGTATACGGGGCGGGTAAGTTGTTGGAGCAGTACTTC	CASSSMGVYGAGKLLEQYF
TRBV5-1	TRBJ2-7	-	-	15	TGCGCCAGCAGCGATTCCGGGGGATTTCCCTACGAGCAGTACTTC	CASSDSGGFPYEQYF
TRBV2	TRBJ1-1	-	-	14	TGTGCCAGCAGTGGGCACCTCATGAACACTGAAGCTTTCTTT	CASSGHLMNTEAFF
TRBV6-4	TRBJ2-3	-	-	15	TGTGCCAGCAGTCAGGGCATCGCTAGCACAGATACGCAGTATTTT	CASSQGIASTDTQYF
TRBV2	TRBJ2-1	TRBD2	-	13	TGTGCCGGTAGGACTAGCGGGAGAGATGAGCAGTTCTTC	CAGRTSGRDEQFF
TRBV4-3	TRBJ1-5	TRBD1	few	13	TGCGCCAGCAGCCATGACAGGGGTCAGCCCCAGCATTTT	CASSHDRGQPQHF
TRBV10-3	TRBJ2-7	-	-	15	TGTGCCATCAGTGAGGATTACAGGGTTCCCTACGAGCAGTACTTC	CAISEDYRVPYEQYF
TRBV27	TRBJ2-2	-	-	14	TGTGCCAGCAGCCCCGGGGGTGGCACCGGGGAGCTGTTTTTT	CASSPGGGTGELFF
TRBV5-1	TRBJ2-3	-	once	16	TGCGCCAGCAGCCTTGGTGGAGGGCGCGGCACAGATACGCAGTATTTT	CASSLGGGRGTDTQYF
TRBV5-4	TRBJ2-7	TRBD1	-	16	TGTGCCAGCAGCACTCACCTAGGGGACAGGGCGTACGAGCAGTACTTC	CASSTHLGDRAYEQYF
TRBV3-1/TRBV3-2	TRBJ2-1	-	-	15	TGTGCCAGCAGCCCAGGGTATTTCTCCTACAATGAGCAGTTCTTC	CASSPGYFSYNEQFF